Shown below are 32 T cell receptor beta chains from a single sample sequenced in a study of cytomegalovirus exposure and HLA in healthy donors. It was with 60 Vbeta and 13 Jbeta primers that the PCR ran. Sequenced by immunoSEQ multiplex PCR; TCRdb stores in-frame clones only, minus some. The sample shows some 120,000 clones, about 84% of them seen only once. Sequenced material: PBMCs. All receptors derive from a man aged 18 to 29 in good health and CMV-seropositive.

Written as DNA, the CDR3 is TGTGCCAGCATAGGACTCCTCACGCCCCTTGGTACGCAGTATTTT. Translating it yields CASIGLLTPLGTQYF. V is TRBV6-5 and J is TRBJ2-3, with D possibly TRBD2 on 5 matching bases. Germline CDR1 is MNHEY and CDR2 is SVGAGI. Trimming removed 7 bases from V and 8 bases from J, with 22 bases in between. This CDR3 has 15 residues.

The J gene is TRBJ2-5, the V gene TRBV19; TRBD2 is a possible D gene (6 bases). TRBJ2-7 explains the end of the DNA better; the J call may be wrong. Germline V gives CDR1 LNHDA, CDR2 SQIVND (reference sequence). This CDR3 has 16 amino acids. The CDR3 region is CASSRGGTRETYEQYF. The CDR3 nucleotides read TGTGCCAGTAGTAGAGGCGGGACTCGTGAAACCTACGAGCAGTACTTC.

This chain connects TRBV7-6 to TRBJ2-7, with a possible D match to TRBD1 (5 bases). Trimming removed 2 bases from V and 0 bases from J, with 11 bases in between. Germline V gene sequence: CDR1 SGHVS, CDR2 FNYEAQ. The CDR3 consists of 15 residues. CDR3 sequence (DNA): TGTGCCAGCAGCTTATCCCCGACAGACTCCTACGAGCAGTACTTC. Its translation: CASSLSPTDSYEQYF.

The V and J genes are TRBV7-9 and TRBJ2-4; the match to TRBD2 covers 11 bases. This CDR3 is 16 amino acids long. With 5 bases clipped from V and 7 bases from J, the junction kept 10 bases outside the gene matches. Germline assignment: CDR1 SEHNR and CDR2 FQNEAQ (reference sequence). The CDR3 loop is CASSPGAASGRNIQYF. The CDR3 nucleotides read TGTGCCAGCAGCCCGGGCGCGGCTAGCGGGAGGAACATTCAGTACTTC.

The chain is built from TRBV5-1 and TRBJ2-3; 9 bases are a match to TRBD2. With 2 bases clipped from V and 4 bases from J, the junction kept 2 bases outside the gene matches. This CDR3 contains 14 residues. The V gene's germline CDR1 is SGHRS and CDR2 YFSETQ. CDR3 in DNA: TGCGCCAGCAGCTTCCGGACTAGCGCAGATACGCAGTATTTT. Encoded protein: CASSFRTSADTQYF.

This CDR3 reads CASNKKQGAATNEKLFF. In DNA form, the CDR3 reads TGCGCCAGCAACAAAAAACAGGGGGCGGCAACTAATGAAAAACTGTTTTTT. The chain recombines TRBV4-1 with TRBJ1-4; 9 bases fit TRBD1. The CDR3 extends over 17 amino acids. CDR1 and CDR2 from the germline V gene are MGHRA and YSYEKL. Germline trimming cut 7 bases from V and 0 bases from J; bases unmatched to any gene: 9.

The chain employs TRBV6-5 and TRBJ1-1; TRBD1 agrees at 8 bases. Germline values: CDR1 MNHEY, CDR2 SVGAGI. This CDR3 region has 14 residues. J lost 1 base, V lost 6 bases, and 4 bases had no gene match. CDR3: CASRLDRANTEAFF. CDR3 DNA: TGTGCCAGCAGACTGGACAGGGCGAACACTGAAGCTTTCTTT.

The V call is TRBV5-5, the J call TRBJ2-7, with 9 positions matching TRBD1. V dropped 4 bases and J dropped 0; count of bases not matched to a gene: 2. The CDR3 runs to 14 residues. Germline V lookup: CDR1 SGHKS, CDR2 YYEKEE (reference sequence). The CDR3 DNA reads TGTGCCAGCAGCATGACAGGGGGCTCCTACGAGCAGTACTTC. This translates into CASSMTGGSYEQYF.

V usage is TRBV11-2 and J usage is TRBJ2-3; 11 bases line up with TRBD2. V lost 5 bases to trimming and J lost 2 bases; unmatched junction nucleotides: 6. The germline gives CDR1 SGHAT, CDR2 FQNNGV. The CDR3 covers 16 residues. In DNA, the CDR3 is TGTGCCAGCAGCCTGGGACTAGCGGAACACACAGATACGCAGTATTTT. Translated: CASSLGLAEHTDTQYF.

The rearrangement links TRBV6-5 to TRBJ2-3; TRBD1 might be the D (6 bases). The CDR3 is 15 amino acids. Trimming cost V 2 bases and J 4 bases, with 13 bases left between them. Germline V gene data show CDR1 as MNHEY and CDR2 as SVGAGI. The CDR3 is CASSYGNRVPDTQYF. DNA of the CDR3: TGTGCCAGCAGTTACGGTAACAGGGTCCCAGATACGCAGTATTTT.

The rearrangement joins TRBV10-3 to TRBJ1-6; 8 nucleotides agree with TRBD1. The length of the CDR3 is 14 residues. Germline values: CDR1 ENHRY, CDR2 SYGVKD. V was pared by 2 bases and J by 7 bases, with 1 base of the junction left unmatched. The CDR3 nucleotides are TGTGCCATCAGTGAGGGACAGGGAAATTCACCCCTCCACTTT. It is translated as CAISEGQGNSPLHF.

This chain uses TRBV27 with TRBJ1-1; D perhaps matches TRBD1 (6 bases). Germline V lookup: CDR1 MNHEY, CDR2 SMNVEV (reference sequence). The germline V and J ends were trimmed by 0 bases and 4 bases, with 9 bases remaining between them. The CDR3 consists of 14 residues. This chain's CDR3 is CASSLSIGGTEAFF. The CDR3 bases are TGTGCCAGCAGTTTATCGATAGGGGGCACTGAAGCTTTCTTT.

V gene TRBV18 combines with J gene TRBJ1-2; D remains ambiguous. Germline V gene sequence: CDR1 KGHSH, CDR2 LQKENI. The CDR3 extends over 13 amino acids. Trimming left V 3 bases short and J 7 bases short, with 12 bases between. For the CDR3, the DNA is TGTGCCAGCTCACCGAGGGATTTTAGTGGCTACACCTTC. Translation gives CASSPRDFSGYTF.

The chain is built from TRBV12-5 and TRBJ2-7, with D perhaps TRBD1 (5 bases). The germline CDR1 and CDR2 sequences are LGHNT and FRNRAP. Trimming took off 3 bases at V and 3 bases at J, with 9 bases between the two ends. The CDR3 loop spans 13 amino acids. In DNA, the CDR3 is TGTGCTAGTGGTTTTGAGACAGTCTACGAGCAGTACTTC. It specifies CASGFETVYEQYF.

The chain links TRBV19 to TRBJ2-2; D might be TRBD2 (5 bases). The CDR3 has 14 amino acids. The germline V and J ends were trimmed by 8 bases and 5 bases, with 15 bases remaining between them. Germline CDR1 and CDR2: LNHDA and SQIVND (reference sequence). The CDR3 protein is CASEIRRKTGELFF. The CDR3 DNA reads TGTGCCAGTGAGATACGGAGGAAAACCGGGGAGCTGTTTTTT.

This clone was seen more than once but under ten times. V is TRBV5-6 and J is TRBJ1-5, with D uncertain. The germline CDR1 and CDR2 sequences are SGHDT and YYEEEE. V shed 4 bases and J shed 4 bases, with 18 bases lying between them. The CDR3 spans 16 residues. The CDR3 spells CASSQNSGSLNQPQHF. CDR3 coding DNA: TGTGCCAGCAGCCAAAACTCTGGGAGTTTAAATCAGCCCCAGCATTTT.

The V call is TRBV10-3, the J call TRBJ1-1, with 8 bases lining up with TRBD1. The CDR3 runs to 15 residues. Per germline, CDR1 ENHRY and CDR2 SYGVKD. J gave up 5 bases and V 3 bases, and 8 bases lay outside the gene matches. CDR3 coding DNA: TGTGCCATCAGTGACGGACAGGGAGGATGGACTGAAGCTTTCTTT. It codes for CAISDGQGGWTEAFF.

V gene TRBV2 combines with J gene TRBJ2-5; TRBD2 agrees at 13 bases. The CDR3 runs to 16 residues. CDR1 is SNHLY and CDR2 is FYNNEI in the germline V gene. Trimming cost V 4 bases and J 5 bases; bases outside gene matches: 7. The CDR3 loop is CASSVGTSGAWETQYF. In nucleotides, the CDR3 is TGTGCCAGCAGTGTGGGGACTAGCGGGGCCTGGGAGACCCAGTACTTC.

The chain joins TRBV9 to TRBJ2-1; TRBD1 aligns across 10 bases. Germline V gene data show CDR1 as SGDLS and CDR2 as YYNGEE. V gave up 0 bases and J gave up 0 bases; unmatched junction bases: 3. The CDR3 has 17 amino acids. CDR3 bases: TGTGCCAGCAGCGTAGGGACAGGGGGTATCTCCTACAATGAGCAGTTCTTC. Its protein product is CASSVGTGGISYNEQFF.

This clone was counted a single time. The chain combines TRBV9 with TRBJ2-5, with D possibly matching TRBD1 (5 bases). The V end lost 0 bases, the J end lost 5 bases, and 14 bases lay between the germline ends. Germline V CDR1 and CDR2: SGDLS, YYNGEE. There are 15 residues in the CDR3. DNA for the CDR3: TGTGCCAGCAGCGTAGGGGGTCGGCCAGGGGAGACCCAGTACTTC. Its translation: CASSVGGRPGETQYF.

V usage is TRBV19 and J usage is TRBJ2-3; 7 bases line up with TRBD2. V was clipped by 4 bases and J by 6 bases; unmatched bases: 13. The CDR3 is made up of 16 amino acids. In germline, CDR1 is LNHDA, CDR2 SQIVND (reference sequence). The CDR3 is CASSNPSRGTLDTQYF. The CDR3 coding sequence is TGTGCCAGTAGTAACCCATCGCGGGGGACTCTCGATACGCAGTATTTT.

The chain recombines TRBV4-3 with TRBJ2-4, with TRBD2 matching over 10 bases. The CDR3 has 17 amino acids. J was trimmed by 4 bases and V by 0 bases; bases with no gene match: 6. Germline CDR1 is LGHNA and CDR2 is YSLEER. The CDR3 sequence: CASSQDRTSGAKNIQYF. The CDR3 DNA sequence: TGCGCCAGCAGCCAAGATCGGACTAGCGGTGCGAAAAACATTCAGTACTTC.

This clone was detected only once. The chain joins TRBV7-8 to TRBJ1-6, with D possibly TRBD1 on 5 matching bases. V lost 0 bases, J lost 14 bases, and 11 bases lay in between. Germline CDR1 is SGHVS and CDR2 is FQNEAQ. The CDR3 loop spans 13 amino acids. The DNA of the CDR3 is TGTGCCAGCAGCTTAGCGACAGACCCGGCCCTCCACTTT. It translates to CASSLATDPALHF.

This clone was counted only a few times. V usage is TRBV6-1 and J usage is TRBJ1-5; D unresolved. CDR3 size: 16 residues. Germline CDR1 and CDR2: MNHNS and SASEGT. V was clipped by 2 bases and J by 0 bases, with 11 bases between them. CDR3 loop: CASSEWGGSSNQPQHF. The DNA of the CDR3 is TGTGCCAGCAGTGAATGGGGTGGGAGTAGCAATCAGCCCCAGCATTTT.

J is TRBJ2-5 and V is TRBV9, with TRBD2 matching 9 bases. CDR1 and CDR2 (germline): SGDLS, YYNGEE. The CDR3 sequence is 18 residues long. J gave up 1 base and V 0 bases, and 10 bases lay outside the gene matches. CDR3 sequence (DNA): TGTGCCAGCAGCGTAGGGGGCGGGGGGGCGGAAGGCCAAGAGACCCAGTACTTC. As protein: CASSVGGGGAEGQETQYF.

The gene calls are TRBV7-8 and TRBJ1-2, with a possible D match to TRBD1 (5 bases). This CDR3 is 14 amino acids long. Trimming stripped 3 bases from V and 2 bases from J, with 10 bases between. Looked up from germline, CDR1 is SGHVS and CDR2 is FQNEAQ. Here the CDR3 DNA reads TGTGCCAGCAGCTTTGACAGCAGGAACTATGGCTACACCTTC. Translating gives CASSFDSRNYGYTF.

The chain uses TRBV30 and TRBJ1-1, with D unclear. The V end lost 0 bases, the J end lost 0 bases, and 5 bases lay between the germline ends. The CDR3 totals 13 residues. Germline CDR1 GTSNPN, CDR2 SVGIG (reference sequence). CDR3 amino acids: CAWSVGVNTEAFF. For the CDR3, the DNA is TGTGCCTGGAGTGTCGGGGTGAACACTGAAGCTTTCTTT.

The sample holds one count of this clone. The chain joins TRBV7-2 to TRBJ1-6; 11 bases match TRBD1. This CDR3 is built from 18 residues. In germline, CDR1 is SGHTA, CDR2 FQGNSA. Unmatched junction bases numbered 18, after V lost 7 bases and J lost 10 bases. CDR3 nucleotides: TGTGCCAGCACCATCGCCGGGACAGGGGGAATCGGAGGCTCACCCCTCCACTTT. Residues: CASTIAGTGGIGGSPLHF.

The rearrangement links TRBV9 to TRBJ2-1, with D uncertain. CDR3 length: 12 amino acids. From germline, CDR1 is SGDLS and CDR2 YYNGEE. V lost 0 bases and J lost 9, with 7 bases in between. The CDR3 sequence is CASSVDPGEQFF. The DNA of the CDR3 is TGTGCCAGCAGCGTAGATCCCGGTGAGCAGTTCTTC.

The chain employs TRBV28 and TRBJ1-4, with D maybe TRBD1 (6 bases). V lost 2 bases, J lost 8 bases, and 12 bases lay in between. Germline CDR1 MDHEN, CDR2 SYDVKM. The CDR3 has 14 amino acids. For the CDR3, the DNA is TGTGCCAGCAGTTTACCAGGACAGAAGGAAAAACTGTTTTTT. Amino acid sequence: CASSLPGQKEKLFF.

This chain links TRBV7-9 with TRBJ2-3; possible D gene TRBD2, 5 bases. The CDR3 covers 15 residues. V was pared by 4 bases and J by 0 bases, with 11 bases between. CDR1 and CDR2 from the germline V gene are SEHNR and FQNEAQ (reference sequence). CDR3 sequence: CASSSGRTSTDTQYF. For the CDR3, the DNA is TGTGCCAGCAGCTCCGGGCGGACTAGCACAGATACGCAGTATTTT.

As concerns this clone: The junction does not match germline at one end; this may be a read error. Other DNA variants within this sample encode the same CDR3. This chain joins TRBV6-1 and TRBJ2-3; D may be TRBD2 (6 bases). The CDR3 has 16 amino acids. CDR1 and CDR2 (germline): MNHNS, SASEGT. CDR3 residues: CASSESTGASTDTQYF. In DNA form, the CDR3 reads TGTGCCAGCAGTGAATCGACGGGAGCTAGCACGGATACGCAGTATTTT.